Listed below are T cell receptor beta chains from one sample, sequenced in a study of T cell repertoires in ileal Crohn's disease. Using immunoSEQ multiplex PCR, the repertoire was profiled, and TCRdb retains in-frame clones only, with some absent. The repertoire holds about 2,400 clones, with less than 80% as singletons. The source material was ileal tissue. The receptors were sampled from an adult with Crohn's disease. The CDR3 runs from the conserved cysteine through the conserved F or W.

J	V	CDR3
TRBJ1-1	TRBV10-2	CASSELHTEAFF
.	TRBV7-2	CASSSGLAGPYEQYF
TRBJ2-5	TRBV18	CASSPGGARGETQYF
TRBJ2-1	TRBV20-1	CSAGTIHEQFF
TRBJ1-1	TRBV19	CASSWYGDRAEAFF
TRBJ2-7	TRBV5-1	CASSLERTDNEQYF
TRBJ1-2	TRBV5-8	CASTRTAGYGYTF
TRBJ2-5	TRBV7-6	CASSFSHSGQETQYF
TRBJ2-1	TRBV11-3	CASSSRDRAPDEQFF
TRBJ2-7	TRBV6-5	CASSYVAAGGLEEQYF
TRBJ2-7	TRBV2	CARGGQSSYEQYF
TRBJ1-1	TRBV5-1	CASSLGQGGAEAFF
TRBJ2-7	TRBV7-7	CASSPLVDSNSYEQYF
TRBJ2-1	TRBV5-1	CASSFGADASYNEQFF
TRBJ1-5	TRBV7-9	CASSLGGRYDSNQPQHF
TRBJ1-2	TRBV5-1	CASSLAETPRGYTF
TRBJ1-4	TRBV18	CASSPPGGAGGGGKLFF
TRBJ1-5	TRBV7-8	CASSLAGAQPQHF
TRBJ2-3	TRBV19	CASSIVAGGADTQYF
TRBJ2-7	TRBV4-1	CASSQEKLGLYEQYF
TRBJ2-5	TRBV11-3	CASSLGGRDKETQYF
TRBJ2-3	TRBV7-8	CASSRGGRRTDTQYF
TRBJ2-7	TRBV5-8	CASSSTPTFGQGKYEQYF
TRBJ2-1	TRBV27	CASSSIVAGGRYNEQFF
TRBJ1-2	TRBV18	CASSPDRSYGYTF
TRBJ2-1	TRBV7-7	CASSPSRTSEQFF
TRBJ2-7	TRBV5-4	CASSRGSSEQYF
TRBJ2-7	TRBV6-1	CASNLEARSYEQYF
TRBJ1-1	TRBV18	CASSPTTGTGNTEAFF
TRBJ2-7	TRBV9	CASSVDPLVREQYF
TRBJ2-7	TRBV5-1	CASGQGFGYEQYF
TRBJ2-1	TRBV27	CASSILAGGYNEQFF
TRBJ2-7	TRBV25-1	CASSDWQGGTYEQYF
TRBJ2-2	TRBV19	CASSLRRAGELFF
TRBJ2-5	TRBV5-1	CASSSENQETQYF
TRBJ2-1	TRBV14	CASSQDLRLAPNEQFF
TRBJ2-5	TRBV25-1	CASTPRSTSGTQETQYF
TRBJ2-1	TRBV19	CASSIELADYNEQFF
TRBJ2-1	TRBV11-3	CASSSGTERNEQFF
TRBJ1-1	TRBV19	CASSLGGRNTEAFF
TRBJ2-7	TRBV7-8	CASSLKSGGEQYF
TRBJ2-1	TRBV9	CASSSTTASYNEQFF
TRBJ2-2	TRBV5-1	CASSFGLPNTGELFF
TRBJ2-5	TRBV6-4	CASWTSGGQDPYQETQYF
TRBJ1-2	TRBV27	CASSLNLRGGYGYTF
TRBJ2-1	TRBV19	CASRLRGNEQFF
TRBJ1-1	TRBV5-5	CASSWGTGRAEAFF
TRBJ2-4	TRBV4-2	CASSQAGTSGRAGYF
TRBJ2-7	TRBV5-4	CASSSGGAGARGEQYF
TRBJ2-7	TRBV5-4	CASSVSGRTDEQYF